The source of this TCR beta chain is a study of blood T cell repertoires in COVID-19. Overall study context: Researchers got acute and convalescent COVID-19 samples from the United States, Italy and Spain.

This CDR3 is built from 15 residues. The germline CDR1 and CDR2 sequences are MDHEN and SYDVKM. Trimming removed 1 base from V and 8 bases from J, with 12 bases in between. Clones were sequenced by immunoSEQ multiplex PCR, and TCRdb holds only the in-frame ones, with some missing. Of 250,000 to 300,000 clones listed, approximately 86% are singletons. The sample consisted of peripheral blood. The chain employs TRBV28 and TRBJ1-6; D ambiguous. The receptor was derived from a woman between 45 and 60 years old who had recovered from COVID-19. In nucleotides, the CDR3 is TGTGCCAGCAGTTTATTTACAGCAACCTATTCACCCCTCCACTTT. Amino acids: CASSLFTATYSPLHF.